Following are 30 T cell receptor beta chains from one sample sequenced in a study of circulating and synovial CD4+ cells in juvenile arthritis (TCRdb year 2014). Receptor amplification or capture employed the immunoSEQ multiplex PCR assay. This is the immuneACCESS table as TCRdb keeps it, with only in-frame sequences that have V and J called. A part of the clones is gone; compared with another copy, unresolved V genes explain less than half, and the rest is unexplained. Within this sample are around 31,000 clones, with about 95% of them counted one time only. Approximately 0.18% of the sample is held by the ten biggest clonotypes. Input material: CD4+ T cells from blood. Receptor source: a human donor with juvenile idiopathic arthritis.

The chain has TRBV28 and TRBJ2-7; D remains unclear. Trimming left V 3 bases short and J 4 bases short, with 4 bases between. The CDR3 loop spans 11 amino acids. Germline CDR1 MDHEN, CDR2 SYDVKM. The chain's CDR3 is CASSFGYEQYF. The CDR3, as DNA: TGTGCCAGCAGTTTCGGGTACGAGCAGTACTTC.

The rearrangement uses TRBV4-2 and TRBJ1-6; no reliable D call. CDR1 is LGHNA and CDR2 is YNFKEQ in the germline V gene. CDR3 length: 17 amino acids. V dropped 0 bases and J dropped 2 bases, with 11 bases sitting between them. The CDR3 sequence is CASSQESSGTYNSPLHF. CDR3 DNA: TGTGCCAGCAGCCAAGAATCGTCGGGGACCTATAATTCACCCCTCCACTTT.

This chain joins TRBV9 and TRBJ1-1, with 7 bases fitting TRBD1. This CDR3 has 15 amino acids. CDR1 and CDR2 (germline): SGDLS, YYNGEE. V was pared by 4 bases and J by 0 bases, with 6 bases of the junction left unmatched. CDR3 loop: CASSLGDRMNTEAFF. The CDR3 bases are TGTGCCAGCAGCCTAGGGGACAGAATGAACACTGAAGCTTTCTTT.

This clone appeared once. Other DNA sequences within the sample encode an identical CDR3. Here the CDR3 DNA reads TGTGCCAGCGGCCGGACAGGGGGCTACGAGCAGTACTTC. It encodes CASGRTGGYEQYF. The gene calls are TRBV6-5 and TRBJ2-7; the match to TRBD1 covers 10 bases. This CDR3 is built from 13 residues. From germline, CDR1 is MNHEY and CDR2 SVGAGI. V was clipped by 8 bases and J by 3 bases; unmatched bases: 4.

The J gene is TRBJ1-1, the V gene TRBV6-5; 9 nucleotides match TRBD1. V lost 0 bases and J lost 8; bases outside the gene matches: 1. The germline V gene has CDR1 MNHEY and CDR2 SVGAGI. The CDR3 totals 13 residues. DNA for the CDR3: TGTGCCAGCAGTTACTCGGGGACAGGGGAAGCTTTCTTT. Its translation is CASSYSGTGEAFF.

This rearrangement joins TRBV18 to TRBJ1-5; TRBD1 matches 8 bases. CDR1 KGHSH and CDR2 LQKENI come from the germline V gene. J was trimmed by 1 base and V by 2 bases; bases with no gene match: 4. This CDR3 is built from 16 residues. CDR3: CASSPFGDRSNQPQHF. In nucleotides, the CDR3 is TGTGCCAGCTCACCATTCGGGGACAGGAGCAATCAGCCCCAGCATTTT.

The chain employs TRBV9 and TRBJ1-4; TRBD1 might be the D (5 bases). The CDR3 is made up of 13 amino acids. Germline V gene data show CDR1 as SGDLS and CDR2 as YYNGEE. Trimming removed 7 bases at V and 5 bases at J, with 12 bases between. CDR3 sequence: CASAGTLNEKLFF. The CDR3 coding sequence is TGTGCCAGCGCGGGGACCTTGAATGAAAAACTGTTTTTT.

This chain uses TRBV5-6 with TRBJ1-4, with 11 positions matching TRBD1. Germline lookup yields CDR1 SGHDT and CDR2 YYEEEE. V lost 4 bases, J lost 6 bases, and 14 bases stayed unmatched. The CDR3 totals 18 residues. The CDR3 sequence is CASSHGGRPGQGDEKLFF. The CDR3, as DNA: TGTGCCAGCAGCCACGGGGGTCGACCGGGACAGGGGGATGAAAAACTGTTTTTT.

To note about this clone: Within the sample, other DNA sequences also encode this same CDR3. The chain employs TRBV7-8 and TRBJ1-1, with TRBD1 matching 8 bases. There are 18 residues in the CDR3. J gave up 4 bases and V 1 base, and 14 bases lay outside the gene matches. The germline V gene has CDR1 SGHVS and CDR2 FQNEAQ. Written as DNA, the CDR3 is TGTGCCAGCAGCTTAGGGGGAACAGGGGGTTTTTTTCGCACTGAAGCTTTCTTT. Amino acids: CASSLGGTGGFFRTEAFF.

This clone was detected only once. This sequence joins TRBV5-1 and TRBJ2-7; 8 bases are shared with TRBD2. J was trimmed by 5 bases and V by 4 bases; bases with no gene match: 14. This CDR3 region has 16 residues. Germline lookup yields CDR1 SGHRS and CDR2 YFSETQ. CDR3 nucleotide sequence: TGCGCCAGCAGCCGGACGTTCGATAGCGGGAACCACGAGCAGTACTTC. Protein: CASSRTFDSGNHEQYF.

The chain is built from TRBV19 and TRBJ2-2, with 15 nucleotides matching TRBD2. Germline V lookup: CDR1 LNHDA, CDR2 SQIVND (reference sequence). J lost 2 bases, V lost 4 bases, and 5 bases had no gene match. There are 18 residues in the CDR3. Here the CDR3 reads CASSRTSGGAVNTGELFF. CDR3 nucleotides: TGTGCCAGTAGTAGGACTAGCGGGGGGGCCGTAAACACCGGGGAGCTGTTTTTT.

The V and J genes are TRBV10-3 and TRBJ2-2; TRBD1 aligns across 7 bases. The CDR3 is made up of 13 amino acids. Per the germline V gene, CDR1 is ENHRY and CDR2 is SYGVKD. J lost 6 bases, V lost 6 bases, and 4 bases had no gene match. The CDR3 loop reads CAISPTGPGELFF. Written as DNA, the CDR3 is TGTGCCATCAGCCCGACAGGGCCCGGGGAGCTGTTTTTT.

This sequence joins TRBV2 and TRBJ2-1; 14 bases match TRBD2. Trimming at V came to 6 bases and at J to 5 bases, leaving 3 bases not matched to a gene. Germline V CDR1 and CDR2: SNHLY, FYNNEI. This CDR3 is 15 amino acids long. This CDR3 reads CASRRLAGGNNEQFF. CDR3 coding DNA: TGTGCCAGCAGGAGACTAGCGGGAGGGAACAATGAGCAGTTCTTC.

The V gene is TRBV30, the J gene TRBJ1-1; no definite D call. Germline values: CDR1 GTSNPN, CDR2 SVGIG (reference sequence). Deletions cut 0 bases from V and 1 base from J, with 6 bases between. The CDR3 totals 13 residues. CDR3 sequence reads: CAWSVNSNTEAFF. CDR3 bases: TGTGCCTGGAGTGTTAACTCGAACACTGAAGCTTTCTTT.

In the case of this clone: Germline and junction disagree at one end, which may indicate a read error. This sample also contains other DNA sequences that code for the same CDR3. CDR3 residues: CASSVRGGSYNSPLHF. The CDR3 DNA reads as TGTGCCAGCAGCGTACGAGGGGGTTCCTATAATTCCCCCCTCCACTTT. The chain carries TRBV5-4 and TRBJ1-6; tentative D call: TRBD1 (6 bases). CDR1 and CDR2 (germline): SGHNT, YYREEE (reference sequence). The CDR3 extends over 16 amino acids.

The V gene is TRBV11-2, the J gene TRBJ2-2; 7 bases are a match to TRBD1. The germline V gene has CDR1 SGHAT and CDR2 FQNNGV. V shed 1 base, J shed 5 bases, and the junction held 7 bases outside the gene matches. This CDR3 spans 16 amino acids. This CDR3 reads CASSLAGGRRTGELFF. The CDR3 bases are TGTGCCAGCAGCTTAGCAGGGGGTAGGAGGACCGGGGAGCTGTTTTTT.

The chain uses TRBV7-9 and TRBJ2-5, with D perhaps TRBD2 (6 bases). Germline CDR1 reads SEHNR; CDR2 reads FQNEAQ (reference sequence). V dropped 5 bases and J dropped 2 bases, with 12 bases sitting between them. The CDR3 sequence is 14 residues long. This CDR3 reads CASSRGNGQETQYF. The CDR3 region has the DNA TGTGCCAGCAGCCGGGGGAACGGGCAAGAGACCCAGTACTTC.

The chain is built from TRBV11-2 and TRBJ1-1, with unresolved D. This CDR3 comprises 14 residues. The V gene's germline CDR1 is SGHAT and CDR2 FQNNGV. The V end was cut by 5 bases, the J end by 1 base, with 11 bases between. The CDR3 DNA sequence: TGTGCCAGCAGCCAGGCCCCCAGGAACACTGAAGCTTTCTTT. Translating gives CASSQAPRNTEAFF.

The gene calls are TRBV15 and TRBJ1-4; D is perhaps TRBD1 (6 bases). The CDR3 runs to 16 residues. V was clipped by 1 base and J by 0 bases, with 9 bases between them. Germline CDR1 reads LNHNV; CDR2 reads YYDKDF (reference sequence). The CDR3 here is CATSRGTGTTNEKLFF. CDR3 sequence (DNA): TGTGCCACCAGCAGAGGTACAGGGACAACTAATGAAAAACTGTTTTTT.

The J gene is TRBJ2-6, the V gene TRBV30; tentative D call: TRBD1 (6 bases). From germline, CDR1 is GTSNPN and CDR2 SVGIG (reference sequence). The CDR3 is 19 amino acids. The V end was cut by 5 bases, the J end by 0 bases, with 23 bases between. Written as DNA, the CDR3 is TGTGCCTGGCAAGAGATGGGGGCGCATTCATACTCTGGGGCCAACGTCCTGACTTTC. It specifies CAWQEMGAHSYSGANVLTF.

V and J are TRBV5-1 and TRBJ2-7; TRBD1 aligns across 12 bases. The CDR3 has 15 residues. V shed 4 bases, J shed 6 bases, and the junction held 8 bases outside the gene matches. Per germline, CDR1 SGHRS and CDR2 YFSETQ. The CDR3, as DNA: TGCGCCAGCAGCCCCCCCGGGACAGGGGGCGGCGAGCAGTACTTC. Amino acids: CASSPPGTGGGEQYF.

This chain connects TRBV5-6 to TRBJ2-1; TRBD2 might be the D (5 bases). The CDR3 contains 17 residues. From germline, CDR1 is SGHDT and CDR2 YYEEEE. V was trimmed by 0 bases and J by 5 bases, leaving 18 bases between them. CDR3 in amino acids: CASSLVRRQAGDNEQFF. For the CDR3, the DNA is TGTGCCAGCAGCTTGGTTCGTAGGCAGGCCGGGGACAATGAGCAGTTCTTC. Using reference TRBV5-6 and TRBJ2-1 for the parts outside the CDR3, the full variable domain is DAGVTQSPTHLIKTRGQQVTLRCSPKSGHDTVSWYQQALGQGPQFIFQYYEEEERQRGNFPDRFSGHQFPNYSSELNVNALLLGDSALYLCASSLVRRQAGDNEQFFGPGTRLTVL.

The chain uses TRBV9 and TRBJ2-5; D is possibly TRBD2 (6 bases). The germline V and J ends were trimmed by 4 bases and 4 bases, with 17 bases remaining between them. The CDR3 consists of 15 residues. CDR1 SGDLS and CDR2 YYNGEE come from the germline V gene. The CDR3 protein is CASSPRGGVGETQYF. CDR3 coding DNA: TGTGCCAGCAGCCCAAGAGGAGGGGTCGGAGAGACCCAGTACTTC. Together with reference TRBV9 and TRBJ2-5, the CDR3 gives the full variable domain: DSGVTQTPKHLITATGQRVTLRCSPRSGDLSVYWYQQSLDQGLQFLIQYYNGEERAKGNILERFSAQQFPDLHSELNLSSLELGDSALYFCASSPRGGVGETQYFGPGTRLLVL.

The chain joins TRBV7-2 to TRBJ2-7; D ambiguous. The ends were cut back, 0 bases at V and 5 bases at J, with 14 bases in the middle. Germline CDR1 SGHTA, CDR2 FQGNSA. The CDR3 has 15 residues. The CDR3 DNA reads TGTGCCAGCAGCTTAGCTGGAACGGGTTGGGACGAGCAGTACTTC. Translation: CASSLAGTGWDEQYF.

The V and J genes are TRBV7-2 and TRBJ2-5, with no clear D. The J call may be mistaken, given a closer DNA end match to TRBJ2-7. This CDR3 spans 11 amino acids. Germline CDR1 SGHTA, CDR2 FQGNSA. CDR3 coding DNA: TGTGCCAGCAGACTCCACTACGAGCAGTACTTC. Translation: CASRLHYEQYF.

The chain joins TRBV2 to TRBJ1-5; the D gene is possibly TRBD1 (5 bases). From germline, CDR1 is SNHLY and CDR2 FYNNEI. Trimming stripped 5 bases from V and 7 bases from J, with 18 bases between. The CDR3 has 15 residues. The CDR3 region has the DNA TGTGCCAGCAGTAAAACCCCCAGGGAGGGCCAGCCCCAGCATTTT. It is translated as CASSKTPREGQPQHF. Based on the CDR3 plus reference TRBV2 and TRBJ1-5, the full variable domain is EPEVTQTPSHQVTQMGQEVILRCVPISNHLYFYWYRQILGQKVEFLVSFYNNEISEKSEIFDDQFSVERPDGSNFTLKIRSTKLEDSAMYFCASSKTPREGQPQHFGDGTRLSIL.

The chain uses TRBV7-6 and TRBJ2-4; 14 positions match TRBD2. V was clipped by 3 bases and J by 5 bases; unmatched bases: 12. CDR1 is SGHVS and CDR2 is FNYEAQ in the germline V gene. The CDR3 loop spans 19 amino acids. The CDR3: CASSFRGGTSGRGENIQYF. In nucleotides, the CDR3 is TGTGCCAGCAGCTTCCGAGGTGGGACTAGCGGGAGAGGTGAAAACATTCAGTACTTC.

Concerning this clone itself: The junction departs from the called germline gene at one end, perhaps through a read error. The gene calls are TRBV5-6 and TRBJ1-6, with D unresolved. CDR1 is SGHDT, CDR2 YYEEEE, per germline. The CDR3 extends over 15 amino acids. CDR3 amino acids: CASSGTETSYSRLHF. The DNA of the CDR3 is TGTGCCAGCAGCGGAACAGAAACCTCGTATTCACGCCTCCACTTT.

The chain couples TRBV4-2 to TRBJ1-1, with D tentatively TRBD1 (5 bases). Germline V lookup: CDR1 LGHNA, CDR2 YNFKEQ. Trimming stripped 1 base from V and 1 base from J, with 7 bases between. The CDR3 length is 14 residues. The CDR3 is CASSQAGGNTEAFF. The CDR3 nucleotides read TGTGCCAGCAGCCAAGCGGGGGGGAACACTGAAGCTTTCTTT.

The chain is built from TRBV28 and TRBJ1-2, with D possibly being TRBD1 (5 bases). Trimming pared 3 bases from V and 8 bases from J, leaving 19 bases between. Germline CDR1 is MDHEN and CDR2 is SYDVKM. The CDR3 covers 15 residues. The CDR3 region is CASSLGGGGGSGYTF. The CDR3 DNA reads TGTGCCAGCAGTTTGGGTGGTGGGGGGGGTTCGGGCTACACCTTC.